This T cell receptor beta chain stems from a study of blood T cell repertoires in COVID-19. Study-level background: Acute and convalescent COVID-19 specimens originated in the United States, Italy and Spain. PBMCs, B-cell-depleted T cells, or T cells were the source of the cDNA or gDNA that made up the material.

In germline, CDR1 is MDHEN, CDR2 SYDVKM. The length of the CDR3 is 13 residues. V was pared by 10 bases and J by 8 bases, with 10 bases of the junction left unmatched. This clone has only one observation. Original processing methods: How many nucleated cells were present was estimated from reference gene primer amplification. Measured with immunoSEQ multiplex PCR; TCRdb has only the in-frame clones, and not every one. Clonal size and the V and J genes are those of that table, whereas D and trimming came from the DNA. The table includes about 120,000 clones, 87% detected once. This clonotype was obtained from a woman aged 70-85 years with acute or convalescent COVID-19. Sequenced sample: peripheral blood. V usage is TRBV28 and J usage is TRBJ1-4, with 7 bases fitting TRBD1. In DNA, the CDR3 is TGTGCCATCCAGATGGGGACAGCGGAAAAACTGTTTTTT. Its protein is CAIQMGTAEKLFF.